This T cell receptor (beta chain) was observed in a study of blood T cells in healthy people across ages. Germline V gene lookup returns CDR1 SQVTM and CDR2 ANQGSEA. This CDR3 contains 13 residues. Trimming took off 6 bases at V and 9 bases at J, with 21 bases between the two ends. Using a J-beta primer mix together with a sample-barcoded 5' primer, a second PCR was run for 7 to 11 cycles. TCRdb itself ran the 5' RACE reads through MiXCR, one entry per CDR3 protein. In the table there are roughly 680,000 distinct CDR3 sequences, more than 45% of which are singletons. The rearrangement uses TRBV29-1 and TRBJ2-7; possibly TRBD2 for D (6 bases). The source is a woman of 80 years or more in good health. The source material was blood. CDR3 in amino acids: CSVSGVGEQAQYF. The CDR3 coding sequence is TGCAGCGTCTCGGGAGTTGGGGAGCAGGCGCAGTACTTC.